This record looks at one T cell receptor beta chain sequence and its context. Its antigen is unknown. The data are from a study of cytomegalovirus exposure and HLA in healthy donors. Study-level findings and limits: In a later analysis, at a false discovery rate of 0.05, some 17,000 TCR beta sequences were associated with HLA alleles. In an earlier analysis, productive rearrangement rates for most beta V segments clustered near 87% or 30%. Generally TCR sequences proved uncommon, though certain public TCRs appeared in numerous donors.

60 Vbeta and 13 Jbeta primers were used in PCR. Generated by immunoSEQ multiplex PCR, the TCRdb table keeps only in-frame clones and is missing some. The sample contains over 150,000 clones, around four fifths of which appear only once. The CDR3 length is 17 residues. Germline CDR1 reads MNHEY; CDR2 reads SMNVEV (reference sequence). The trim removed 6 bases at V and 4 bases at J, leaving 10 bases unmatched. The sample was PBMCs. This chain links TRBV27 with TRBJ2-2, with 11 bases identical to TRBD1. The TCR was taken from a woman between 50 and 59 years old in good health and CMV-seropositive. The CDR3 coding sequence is TGTGCCAGCAGGGCTTGGACAGGGGGCTATGGCACCGGGGAGCTGTTTTTT. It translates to CASRAWTGGYGTGELFF.